This T cell receptor (beta chain) was retrieved from a study of spatial heterogeneity in lung cancer. Overall study results and limits: Tumor mutation count correlated with how many alpha and beta TCRs expanded intratumorally.

The time point: sample taken at primary tumor resection. The donors comprised roughly 71 untreated early-stage non-small cell lung cancer patients. The authors sequenced whole RNA from tumor, nontumor lung or frozen PBMC without sorting. This CDR3 region has 19 residues. The J segment lost 10 bases and the V segment lost 2 bases, leaving 19 bases of the junction unmatched. CDR1 is MNHEY and CDR2 is SVGEGT in the germline V gene. In its sample, this clonotype was seen a few times. Its cognate antigen is unknown. This beta chain is off target for a library built for alpha chains, so its abundance means little. TCRdb ran MiXCR on the 5' RACE reads and lists one entry per CDR3 protein. The sample includes some 9,800 distinct CDR3 sequences, roughly half seen only once; the top ten take 28%.

The V gene is TRBV6-2 or TRBV6-3, the J gene TRBJ2-1, with 11 bases that match TRBD2. The receptor was isolated from a female donor with early-stage non-small cell lung cancer. This sample comprised lung tumor tissue, obtained at surgery. CDR3 protein: CASSYDGSGGAGALEEQFF. In nucleotides, the CDR3 is TGTGCCAGCAGTTACGACGGTAGCGGGGGGGCCGGAGCGTTGGAGGAGCAGTTCTTC.